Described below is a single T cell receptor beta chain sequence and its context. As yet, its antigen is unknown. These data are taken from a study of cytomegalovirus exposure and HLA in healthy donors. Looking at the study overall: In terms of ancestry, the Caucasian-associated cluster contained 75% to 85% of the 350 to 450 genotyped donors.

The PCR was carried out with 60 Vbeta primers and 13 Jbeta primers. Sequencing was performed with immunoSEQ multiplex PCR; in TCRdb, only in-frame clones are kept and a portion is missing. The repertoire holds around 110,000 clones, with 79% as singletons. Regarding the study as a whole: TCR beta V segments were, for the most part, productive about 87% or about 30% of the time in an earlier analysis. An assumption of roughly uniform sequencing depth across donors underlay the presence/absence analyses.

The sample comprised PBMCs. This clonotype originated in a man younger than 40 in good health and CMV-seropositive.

In nucleotides, the CDR3 is TGCGCCAGCAGCCCCGGACAGGGGGCCTTTAACTATGGCTACACCTTC. Translating gives CASSPGQGAFNYGYTF. This sequence joins TRBV4-3 and TRBJ1-2; 11 bases map to TRBD1. Germline lookup yields CDR1 LGHNA and CDR2 YSLEER. The CDR3 is 16 amino acids. V was clipped by 4 bases and J by 1 base; unmatched bases: 5.